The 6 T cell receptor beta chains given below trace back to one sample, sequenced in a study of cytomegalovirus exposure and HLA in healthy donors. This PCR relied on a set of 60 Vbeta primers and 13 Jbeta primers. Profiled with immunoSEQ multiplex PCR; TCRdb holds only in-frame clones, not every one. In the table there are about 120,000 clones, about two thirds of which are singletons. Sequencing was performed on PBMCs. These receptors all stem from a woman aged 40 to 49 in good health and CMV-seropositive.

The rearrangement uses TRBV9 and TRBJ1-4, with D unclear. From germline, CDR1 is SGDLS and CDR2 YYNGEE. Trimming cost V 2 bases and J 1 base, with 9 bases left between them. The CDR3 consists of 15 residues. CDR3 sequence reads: CASSVSPGTNEKLFF. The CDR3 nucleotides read TGTGCCAGCAGCGTGTCTCCGGGAACTAATGAAAAACTGTTTTTT.

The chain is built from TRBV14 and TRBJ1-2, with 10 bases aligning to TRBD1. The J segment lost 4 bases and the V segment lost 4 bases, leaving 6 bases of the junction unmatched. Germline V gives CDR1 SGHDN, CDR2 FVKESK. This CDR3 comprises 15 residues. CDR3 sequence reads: CASSPIGQGVYGYTF. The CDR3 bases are TGTGCCAGCAGCCCTATTGGACAGGGGGTCTATGGCTACACCTTC.

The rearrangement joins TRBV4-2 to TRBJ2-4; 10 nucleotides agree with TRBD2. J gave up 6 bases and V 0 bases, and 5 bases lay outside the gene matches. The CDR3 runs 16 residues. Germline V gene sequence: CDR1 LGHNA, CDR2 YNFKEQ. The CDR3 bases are TGTGCCAGCAGCCAAGATGGGCTAGCGGGGGTAAACATTCAGTACTTC. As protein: CASSQDGLAGVNIQYF.

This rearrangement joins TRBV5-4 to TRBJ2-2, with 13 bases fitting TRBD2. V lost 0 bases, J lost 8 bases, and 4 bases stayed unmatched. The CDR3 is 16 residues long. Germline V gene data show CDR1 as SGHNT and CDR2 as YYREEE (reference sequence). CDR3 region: CASSLGLAGGNGELFF. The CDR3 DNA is TGTGCCAGCAGCTTGGGACTAGCGGGGGGCAATGGGGAGCTGTTTTTT.

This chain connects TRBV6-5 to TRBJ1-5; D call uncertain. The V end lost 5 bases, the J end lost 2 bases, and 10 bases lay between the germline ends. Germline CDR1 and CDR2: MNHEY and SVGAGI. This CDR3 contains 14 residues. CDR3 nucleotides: TGTGCCAGCAGTCGATATGGAGGCAATCAGCCCCAGCATTTT. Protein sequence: CASSRYGGNQPQHF.

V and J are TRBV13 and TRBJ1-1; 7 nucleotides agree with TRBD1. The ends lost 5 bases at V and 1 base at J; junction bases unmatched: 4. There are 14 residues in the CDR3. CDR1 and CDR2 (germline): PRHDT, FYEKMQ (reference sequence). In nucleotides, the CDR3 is TGTGCCAGCAGCGGCCGACAGGGGAACACTGAAGCTTTCTTT. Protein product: CASSGRQGNTEAFF.